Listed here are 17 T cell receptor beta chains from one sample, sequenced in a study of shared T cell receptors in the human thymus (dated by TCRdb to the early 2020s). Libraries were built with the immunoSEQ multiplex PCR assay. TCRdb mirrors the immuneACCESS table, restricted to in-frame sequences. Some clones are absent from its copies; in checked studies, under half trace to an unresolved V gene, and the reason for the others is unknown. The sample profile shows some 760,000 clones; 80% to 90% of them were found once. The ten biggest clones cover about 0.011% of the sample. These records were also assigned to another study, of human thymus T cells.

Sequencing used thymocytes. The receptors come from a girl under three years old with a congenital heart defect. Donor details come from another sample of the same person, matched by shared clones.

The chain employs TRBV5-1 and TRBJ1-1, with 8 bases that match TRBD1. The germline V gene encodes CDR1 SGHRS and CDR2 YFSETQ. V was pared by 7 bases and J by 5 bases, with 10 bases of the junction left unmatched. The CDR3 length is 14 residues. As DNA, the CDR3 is TGCGCCAGCGGCCTCAGGGGGCCCGGGACTGAAGCTTTCTTT. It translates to CASGLRGPGTEAFF.

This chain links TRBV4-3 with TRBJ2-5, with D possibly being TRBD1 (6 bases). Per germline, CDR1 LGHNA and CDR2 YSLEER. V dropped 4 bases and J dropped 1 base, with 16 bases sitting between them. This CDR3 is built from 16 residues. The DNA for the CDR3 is TGCGCCAGCAGCCGAAAAGACCGGGACACCCAAGAGACCCAGTACTTC. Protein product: CASSRKDRDTQETQYF.

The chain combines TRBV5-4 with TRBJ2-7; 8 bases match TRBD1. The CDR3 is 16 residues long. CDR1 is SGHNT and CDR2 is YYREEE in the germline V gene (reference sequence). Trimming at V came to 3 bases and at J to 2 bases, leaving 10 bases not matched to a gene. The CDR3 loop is CASSSDIGTGPYEQYF. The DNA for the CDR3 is TGTGCCAGCAGCTCCGACATCGGGACAGGACCCTACGAGCAGTACTTC.

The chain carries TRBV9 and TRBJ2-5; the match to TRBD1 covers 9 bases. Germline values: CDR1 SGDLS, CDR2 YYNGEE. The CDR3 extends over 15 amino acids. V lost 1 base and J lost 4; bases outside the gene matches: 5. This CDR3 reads CASSVSGTGRETQYF. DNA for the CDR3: TGTGCCAGCAGCGTAAGCGGGACAGGGAGAGAGACCCAGTACTTC.

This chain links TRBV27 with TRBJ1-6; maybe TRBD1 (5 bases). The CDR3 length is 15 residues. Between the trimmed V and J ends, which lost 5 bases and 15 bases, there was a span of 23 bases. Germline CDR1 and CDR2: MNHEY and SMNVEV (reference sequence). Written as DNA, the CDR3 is TGTGCCAGCAGTATCTCAGGGTCCCTATGGGGTCGCCTCCACTTT. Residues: CASSISGSLWGRLHF.

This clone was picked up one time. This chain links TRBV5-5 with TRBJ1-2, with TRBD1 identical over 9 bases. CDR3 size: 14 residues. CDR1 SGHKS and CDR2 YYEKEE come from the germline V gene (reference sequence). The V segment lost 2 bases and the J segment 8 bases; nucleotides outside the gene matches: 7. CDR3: CASSFQGQGGGYTF. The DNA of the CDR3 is TGTGCCAGCAGCTTTCAGGGACAGGGCGGCGGCTACACCTTC.

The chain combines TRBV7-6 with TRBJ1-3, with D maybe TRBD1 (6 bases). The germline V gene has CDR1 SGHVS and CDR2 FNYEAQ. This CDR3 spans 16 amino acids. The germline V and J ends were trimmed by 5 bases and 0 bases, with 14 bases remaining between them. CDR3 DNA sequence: TGTGCCAGCAGCCCCGGGGGGCCCCACTCTGGAAACACCATATATTTT. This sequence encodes CASSPGGPHSGNTIYF.

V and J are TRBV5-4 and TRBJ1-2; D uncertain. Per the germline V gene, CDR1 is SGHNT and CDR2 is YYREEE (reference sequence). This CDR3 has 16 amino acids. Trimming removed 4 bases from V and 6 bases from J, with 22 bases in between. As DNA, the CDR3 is TGTGCCAGCAGCCCTACCCCTTTGACTTTCCTGGATGGCTACACCTTC. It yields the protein CASSPTPLTFLDGYTF.

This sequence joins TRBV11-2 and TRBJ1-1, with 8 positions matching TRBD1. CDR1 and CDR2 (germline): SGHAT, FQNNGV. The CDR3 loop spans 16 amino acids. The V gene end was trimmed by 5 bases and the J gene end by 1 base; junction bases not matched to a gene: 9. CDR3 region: CASSRTRTGSNTEAFF. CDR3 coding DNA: TGTGCCAGCAGCCGAACCAGGACAGGGTCGAACACTGAAGCTTTCTTT.

This CDR3 reads CASSLQAGHSEQYF. For the CDR3, the DNA is TGTGCCAGCAGCTTGCAGGCTGGTCATTCCGAGCAGTACTTC. V usage is TRBV5-8 and J usage is TRBJ2-7; D not resolved. The length of the CDR3 is 14 residues. V was trimmed by 1 base and J by 6 bases, leaving 14 bases between them. CDR1 SGHTS and CDR2 YDEGEE come from the germline V gene.

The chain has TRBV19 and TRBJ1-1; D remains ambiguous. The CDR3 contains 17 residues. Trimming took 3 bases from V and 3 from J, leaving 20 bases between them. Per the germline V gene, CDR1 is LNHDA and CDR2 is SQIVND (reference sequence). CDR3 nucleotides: TGTGCCAGTAGTATCCAAGGTAGTCGGGTCCCTTACACTGAAGCTTTCTTT. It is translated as CASSIQGSRVPYTEAFF.

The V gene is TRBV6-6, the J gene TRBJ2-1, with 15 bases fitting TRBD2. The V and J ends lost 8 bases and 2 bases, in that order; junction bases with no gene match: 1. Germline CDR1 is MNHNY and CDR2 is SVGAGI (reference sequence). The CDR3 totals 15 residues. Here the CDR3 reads CASGTSGGPYNEQFF. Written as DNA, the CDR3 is TGTGCCAGCGGGACTAGCGGGGGGCCCTACAATGAGCAGTTCTTC.

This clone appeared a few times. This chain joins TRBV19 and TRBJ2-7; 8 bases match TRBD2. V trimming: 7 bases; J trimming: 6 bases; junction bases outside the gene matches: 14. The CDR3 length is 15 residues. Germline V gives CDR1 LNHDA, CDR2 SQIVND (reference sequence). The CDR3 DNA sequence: TGTGCCAGTACCCCCCCAAGCGGGGGTCCGTCCGAGCAGTACTTC. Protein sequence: CASTPPSGGPSEQYF.

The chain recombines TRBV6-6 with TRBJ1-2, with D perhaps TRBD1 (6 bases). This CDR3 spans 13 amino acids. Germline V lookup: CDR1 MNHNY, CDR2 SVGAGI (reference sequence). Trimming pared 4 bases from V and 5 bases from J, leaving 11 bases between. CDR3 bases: TGTGCCAGCAGTTCTGGACAGAGGTATGGCTACACCTTC. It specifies CASSSGQRYGYTF.

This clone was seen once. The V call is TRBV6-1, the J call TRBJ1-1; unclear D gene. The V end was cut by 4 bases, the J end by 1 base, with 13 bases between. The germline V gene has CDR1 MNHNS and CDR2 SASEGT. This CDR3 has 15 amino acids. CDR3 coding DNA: TGTGCCAGCAGTGGAGGCAGACCACGGAACACTGAAGCTTTCTTT. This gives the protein CASSGGRPRNTEAFF.

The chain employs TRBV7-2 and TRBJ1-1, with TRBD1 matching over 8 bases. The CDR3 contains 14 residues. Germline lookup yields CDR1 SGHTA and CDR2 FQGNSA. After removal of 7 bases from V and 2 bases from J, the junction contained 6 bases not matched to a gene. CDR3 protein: CASIPDRGNTEAFF. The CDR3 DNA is TGTGCCAGCATCCCAGACAGGGGAAACACTGAAGCTTTCTTT. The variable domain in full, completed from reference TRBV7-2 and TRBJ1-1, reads GAGVSQSPSNKVTEKGKDVELRCDPISGHTALYWYRQSLGQGLEFLIYFQGNSAPDKSGLPSDRFSAERTGGSVSTLTIQRTQQEDSAVYLCASIPDRGNTEAFFGQGTRLTVV.

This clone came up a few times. The CDR3 DNA follows: TGCGCCAGCAGCCAAGCATGGGTACCGGGGAAGAGCAATCAGCCCCAGCATTTT. Translating it yields CASSQAWVPGKSNQPQHF. The chain uses TRBV4-1 and TRBJ1-5; D uncertain. Trimming removed 1 base at V and 1 base at J, with 17 bases between. CDR3 length equals 18 residues. Germline CDR1 MGHRA, CDR2 YSYEKL.